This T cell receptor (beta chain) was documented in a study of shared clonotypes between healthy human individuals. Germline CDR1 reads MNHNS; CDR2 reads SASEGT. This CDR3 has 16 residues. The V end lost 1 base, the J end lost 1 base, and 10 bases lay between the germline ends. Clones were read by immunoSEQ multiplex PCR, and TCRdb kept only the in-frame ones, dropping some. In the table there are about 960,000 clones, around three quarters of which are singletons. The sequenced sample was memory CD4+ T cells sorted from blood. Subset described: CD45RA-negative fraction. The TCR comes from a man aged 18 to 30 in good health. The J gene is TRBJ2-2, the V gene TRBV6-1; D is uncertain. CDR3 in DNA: TGTGCCAGCAGTGAAGTTAGGCCGCGGAACACCGGGGAGCTGTTTTTT. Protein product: CASSEVRPRNTGELFF.